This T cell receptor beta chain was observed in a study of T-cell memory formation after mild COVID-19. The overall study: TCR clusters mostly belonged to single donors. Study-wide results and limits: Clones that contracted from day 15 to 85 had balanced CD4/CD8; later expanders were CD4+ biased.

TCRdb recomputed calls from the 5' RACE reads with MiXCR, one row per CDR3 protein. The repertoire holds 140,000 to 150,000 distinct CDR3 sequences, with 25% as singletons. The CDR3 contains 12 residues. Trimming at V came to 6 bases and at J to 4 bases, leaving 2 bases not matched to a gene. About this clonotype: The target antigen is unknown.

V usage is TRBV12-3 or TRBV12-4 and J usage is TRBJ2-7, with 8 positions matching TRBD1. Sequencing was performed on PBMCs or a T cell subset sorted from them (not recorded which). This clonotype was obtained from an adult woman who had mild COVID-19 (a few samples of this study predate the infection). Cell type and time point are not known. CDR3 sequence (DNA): TGTGCCAGCAGCGACAGGGGTTACGAGCAGTACTTC. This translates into CASSDRGYEQYF.